Below, 25 T cell receptor beta chains from the same sample are listed, as sequenced in a study of blood T cell repertoires in COVID-19. Measured with immunoSEQ multiplex PCR; TCRdb has only the in-frame clones, and not every one. The sample lists nearly 350,000 clones, approximately 90% seen once, with roughly 3.5% in the top ten. Sequencing was done on a sample of peripheral blood. Source of these receptors: a woman aged 18-35 years who had recovered from COVID-19.

The chain is built from TRBV9 and TRBJ1-2; maybe TRBD1 (5 bases). V shed 0 bases and J shed 7 bases, with 13 bases lying between them. The CDR3 runs 14 residues. From germline, CDR1 is SGDLS and CDR2 YYNGEE. In DNA form, the CDR3 reads TGTGCCAGCAGCGTAGAAGGGACTGGGGGTGGCTACACCTTC. This sequence encodes CASSVEGTGGGYTF.

This rearrangement joins TRBV7-6 to TRBJ1-1, with D tentatively TRBD1 (6 bases). Trimming removed 5 bases from V and 1 base from J, with 14 bases in between. Germline-derived CDR1 and CDR2 are SGHVS and FNYEAQ. CDR3 length equals 15 residues. CDR3 residues: CASSPNPGQNTEAFF. The CDR3 bases are TGTGCCAGCAGCCCCAACCCGGGACAGAACACTGAAGCTTTCTTT.

This chain links TRBV6-2 or TRBV6-3 with TRBJ1-2, with D maybe TRBD1 (5 bases). Germline lookup yields CDR1 MNHEY and CDR2 SVGEGT. Trimming left V 0 bases short and J 7 bases short, with 21 bases between. The CDR3 totals 17 residues. The CDR3 protein is CASSYSNQGGASSGYTF. The CDR3 DNA sequence: TGTGCCAGCAGTTACTCGAACCAGGGAGGGGCTTCGAGTGGCTACACCTTC.

The chain has TRBV2 and TRBJ2-2; D unclear. CDR3 length equals 13 residues. Germline V gene lookup returns CDR1 SNHLY and CDR2 FYNNEI. The V end lost 2 bases, the J end lost 6 bases, and 7 bases lay between the germline ends. CDR3: CASSELRAGELFF. Written as DNA, the CDR3 is TGTGCCAGCAGTGAACTACGGGCCGGGGAGCTGTTTTTT. The variable domain in full, with the rest retrieved from reference TRBV2 and TRBJ2-2, is EPEVTQTPSHQVTQMGQEVILRCVPISNHLYFYWYRQILGQKVEFLVSFYNNEISEKSEIFDDQFSVERPDGSNFTLKIRSTKLEDSAMYFCASSELRAGELFFGEGSRLTVL.

The V gene is TRBV6-5, the J gene TRBJ2-3, with TRBD1 as a possible D gene (5 bases). Germline V gene data show CDR1 as MNHEY and CDR2 as SVGAGI. The CDR3 totals 13 residues. The V and J ends lost 6 bases and 1 base respectively, with 8 bases between them. DNA of the CDR3: TGTGCCAGCAGCATACAGGGCACAGATACGCAGTATTTT. It specifies CASSIQGTDTQYF.

The chain joins TRBV7-2 to TRBJ2-1; 7 bases fit TRBD2. CDR1 is SGHTA and CDR2 is FQGNSA in the germline V gene. The CDR3 covers 14 residues. Trimming at V came to 4 bases and at J to 6 bases, leaving 6 bases not matched to a gene. CDR3 loop: CASSSGLVANEQFF. The DNA for the CDR3 is TGTGCCAGCAGCTCCGGACTAGTGGCCAATGAGCAGTTCTTC.

V usage is TRBV10-2 and J usage is TRBJ1-2; 9 bases agree with TRBD1. The CDR3 has 12 residues. Per the germline V gene, CDR1 is WSHSY and CDR2 is SAAADI. V was clipped by 6 bases and J by 7 bases; unmatched bases: 3. The CDR3 DNA follows: TGCGCCAGCAGGGACAGGGGCTCTGGCTACACCTTC. Protein product: CASRDRGSGYTF.

The V gene is TRBV4-3, the J gene TRBJ1-5; D not resolved. Trimming left V 0 bases short and J 15 bases short, with 18 bases between. CDR1 LGHNA and CDR2 YSLEER come from the germline V gene. CDR3 size: 14 residues. The CDR3 DNA reads TGCGCCAGCAGCCAAGATATTGCGGCAGACTCCTTGCATTTT. This gives the protein CASSQDIAADSLHF.

This sequence joins TRBV5-4 and TRBJ2-3; perhaps TRBD2 as D (5 bases). V lost 0 bases to trimming and J lost 0 bases, with 8 bases between them. The CDR3 length is 15 residues. CDR1 and CDR2 from the germline V gene are SGHNT and YYREEE (reference sequence). This chain's CDR3 is CASSLDKRSTDTQYF. In DNA, the CDR3 is TGTGCCAGCAGCTTGGATAAGCGGAGCACAGATACGCAGTATTTT.

This rearrangement joins TRBV7-2 to TRBJ2-1, with D maybe TRBD2 (6 bases). With 4 bases removed from V and 2 bases from J, the gap between germline ends came to 15 bases. Per the germline V gene, CDR1 is SGHTA and CDR2 is FQGNSA. This CDR3 region has 16 residues. CDR3 region: CASSSSLASTYNEQFF. The CDR3 DNA follows: TGTGCCAGCAGCTCCAGTCTAGCGTCAACCTACAATGAGCAGTTCTTC.

CDR3 in DNA: TGCAGTGCCCCCGACTATTATGGCTACACCTTC. Its translation is CSAPDYYGYTF. The chain recombines TRBV20-1 with TRBJ1-2; the D is unclear. The CDR3 sequence is 11 residues long. V dropped 6 bases and J dropped 5 bases, with 10 bases sitting between them. The germline V gene has CDR1 DFQATT and CDR2 SNEGSKA (reference sequence).

The V and J genes are TRBV24-1 and TRBJ1-5, with 10 bases matching TRBD1. The CDR3 spans 16 residues. With V trimmed by 3 bases and J by 7 bases, 8 bases remained unmatched. From germline, CDR1 is KGHDR and CDR2 SFDVKD. CDR3 bases: TGTGCCACCAGTGATCCGGACAGGGGGTTCGGGCAGCCCCAGCATTTT. It encodes CATSDPDRGFGQPQHF.

CDR3: CASSRDRGFSDTEAFF. CDR3 in DNA: TGTGCCAGCAGCCGGGACAGGGGATTCTCGGACACTGAAGCTTTCTTT. The chain has TRBV27 and TRBJ1-1; TRBD1 matches 10 bases. V lost 6 bases to trimming and J lost 3 bases; unmatched junction nucleotides: 10. The CDR3 is 16 residues long. Per the germline V gene, CDR1 is MNHEY and CDR2 is SMNVEV (reference sequence).

V and J are TRBV6-2 or TRBV6-3 and TRBJ2-1; D is ambiguous. V lost 4 bases to trimming and J lost 9 bases, with 10 bases between them. This CDR3 is built from 12 residues. The germline V gene encodes CDR1 MNHEY and CDR2 SVGEGT. CDR3 amino acids: CASSSRRVEQFF. Written as DNA, the CDR3 is TGTGCCAGCAGTTCGCGCCGTGTTGAGCAGTTCTTC.

J is TRBJ2-5 and V is TRBV27; no clear D. Germline CDR1 MNHEY, CDR2 SMNVEV (reference sequence). The CDR3 covers 14 residues. Deletions cut 5 bases from V and 2 bases from J, with 12 bases between. CDR3 in amino acids: CASSLARRQETQYF. The DNA of the CDR3 is TGTGCCAGCAGTCTCGCCCGGAGACAAGAGACCCAGTACTTC.

V gene TRBV29-1 combines with J gene TRBJ2-3, with 7 bases that match TRBD2. The CDR3 is 13 amino acids. Germline CDR1 is SQVTM and CDR2 is ANQGSEA. Trimming cost V 6 bases and J 3 bases; bases outside gene matches: 6. CDR3 nucleotides: TGCAGCGTCAGACTAGCCCTGACAGATACGCAGTATTTT. This codes for CSVRLALTDTQYF.

The V and J genes are TRBV6-6 and TRBJ2-5; maybe TRBD1 (5 bases). Germline values: CDR1 MNHNY, CDR2 SVGAGI (reference sequence). The CDR3 covers 16 residues. The V gene lost 0 bases and the J gene lost 2 bases, with 13 bases spanning the gap. The CDR3: CASSYSLQGLQETQYF. The CDR3 coding sequence is TGTGCCAGCAGTTACTCCCTCCAGGGCCTTCAAGAGACCCAGTACTTC.

J is TRBJ1-5 and V is TRBV24-1; D is uncertain. Germline lookup yields CDR1 KGHDR and CDR2 SFDVKD. The V gene lost 4 bases and the J gene lost 0 bases, with 6 bases spanning the gap. This CDR3 spans 14 amino acids. The CDR3 is CATSEYFSNQPQHF. CDR3 coding DNA: TGTGCCACCAGTGAATATTTTAGCAATCAGCCCCAGCATTTT.

The V and J genes are TRBV5-1 and TRBJ2-7; D gene unclear. The CDR3 runs 14 residues. With 0 bases removed from V and 3 bases from J, the gap between germline ends came to 10 bases. Germline assignment: CDR1 SGHRS and CDR2 YFSETQ. Written as DNA, the CDR3 is TGCGCCAGCAGCTTGGACAGCCGCCTCTACGAGCAGTACGTC. Protein: CASSLDSRLYEQYV.

CDR3 region: CASSVDPTTGTGGELFF. CDR3 bases: TGTGCCAGCAGCGTAGACCCTACGACAGGGACGGGGGGGGAGCTGTTTTTT. The V gene is TRBV9, the J gene TRBJ2-2, with 7 nucleotides matching TRBD1. From germline, CDR1 is SGDLS and CDR2 YYNGEE. With 0 bases clipped from V and 8 bases from J, the junction kept 13 bases outside the gene matches. The CDR3 runs to 17 residues.

This chain uses TRBV11-3 with TRBJ2-3, with D possibly matching TRBD2 (6 bases). The CDR3 has 15 amino acids. Germline lookup yields CDR1 SGHNT and CDR2 YENEEA. V was shortened by 1 base and J by 5 bases, with 13 bases between the two germline ends. Here the CDR3 reads CASSLGSGPEDTQYF. The CDR3 region has the DNA TGTGCCAGCAGCTTAGGGAGCGGGCCGGAAGATACGCAGTATTTT. The full variable domain, rest sourced from reference TRBV11-3 and TRBJ2-3, is EAGVVQSPRYKIIEKKQPVAFWCNPISGHNTLYWYLQNLGQGPELLIRYENEEAVDDSQLPKDRFSAERLKGVDSTLKIQPAELGDSAVYLCASSLGSGPEDTQYFGPGTRLTVL.

The rearrangement joins TRBV6-5 to TRBJ2-2; TRBD2 matches at 7 bases. Per germline, CDR1 MNHEY and CDR2 SVGAGI. The CDR3 loop spans 15 amino acids. Trimming removed 0 bases from V and 6 bases from J; junction bases left unmatched: 4. Here the CDR3 reads CASSYSSSGAGELFF. The CDR3 nucleotides are TGTGCCAGCAGTTACTCGTCCAGCGGGGCCGGGGAGCTGTTTTTT.

This chain uses TRBV6-5 with TRBJ1-6; 9 bases are shared with TRBD1. CDR3 length: 14 residues. Germline-derived CDR1 and CDR2 are MNHEY and SVGAGI. After removal of 4 bases from V and 8 bases from J, the junction contained 3 bases not matched to a gene. In DNA, the CDR3 is TGTGCCAGCAGTTCCGGGACAGGGTATTCACCCCTCCACTTT. Translation gives CASSSGTGYSPLHF.

The chain is built from TRBV12-5 and TRBJ1-5; D might be TRBD1 (6 bases). Germline lookup yields CDR1 LGHNT and CDR2 FRNRAP. The V and J ends lost 0 bases and 4 bases respectively, with 13 bases between them. The CDR3 has 16 residues. The chain's CDR3 is CASGLVRVRGNQPQHF. The CDR3 DNA follows: TGTGCTAGTGGTTTGGTACGCGTCAGGGGTAATCAGCCCCAGCATTTT.

This chain joins TRBV9 and TRBJ1-2; D might be TRBD1 (5 bases). The V end lost 0 bases, the J end lost 4 bases, and 13 bases lay between the germline ends. Germline V lookup: CDR1 SGDLS, CDR2 YYNGEE. CDR3 length: 15 amino acids. The CDR3 protein is CASSVESRRAYGYTF. The CDR3 DNA reads TGTGCCAGCAGCGTAGAGAGCCGCAGGGCCTATGGCTACACCTTC.